This T cell receptor beta chain was profiled in a study of cytomegalovirus exposure and HLA in healthy donors. Study conclusions and caveats: In a later analysis, HLA-associated beta chains showed higher expansion and lower generation probabilities than comparable chains. Sequencing depth roughly uniform across donors was assumed in presence/absence analyses. Some segments of the V type, notably TRBV6-2 and TRBV6-3, were excluded as indistinguishable. Reports credit the classifier with highly specific, highly sensitive diagnosis of cytomegalovirus status.

The V end lost 4 bases, the J end lost 7 bases, and 11 bases lay between the germline ends. From germline, CDR1 is SNHLY and CDR2 FYNNEI. CDR3 length: 14 residues. As regards this clone: As yet, its antigen is unknown.

A multiplex PCR was run with 60 Vbeta primers and 13 Jbeta primers. Profiled with immunoSEQ multiplex PCR; TCRdb holds only in-frame clones, not every one. The sample has some 210,000 clones; around 86% are singletons. The chain combines TRBV2 with TRBJ1-6; possibly TRBD1 for D (5 bases). This clonotype originated in a woman in her 50s in good health and CMV-seropositive. The sample consisted of PBMCs. The CDR3 loop is CASSGDSLNSPLHF. Here the CDR3 DNA reads TGTGCCAGCAGTGGCGACAGTTTGAATTCACCCCTCCACTTT.